These 27 T cell receptor beta chains originate from one sample sequenced in a study of regulatory T cells in long-lasting Graves disease. Time point here: newly diagnosed GD, antithyroid drugs for less than 3 months. There was RNA extracted from PBMCs, and the TCR library was made from it. For TCR beta, libraries came from iRepertoire HTBI primers and Arm-PCR of CDR3 regions. One entry per CDR3 protein, called by TCRdb with MiXCR from the multiplex PCR reads. Of about 420,000 distinct CDR3 sequences listed, roughly 15% are singletons. This sample was shared with a second study, whose subject was T cells in Graves' hyperthyroidism and ophthalmopathy.

The source material was peripheral blood mononuclear cells (PBMCs), sampled at new diagnosis, from a patient treated with antithyroid drugs. The receptor source for this set is a woman aged 18-30 years with Graves disease.

Concerning this clonotype: A far larger clone differs by one base, so this is likely a read error. The V call is TRBV6-1, the J call TRBJ1-5, with no clear D. Germline V gene lookup returns CDR1 MNHNS and CDR2 SASEGT. The length of the CDR3 is 15 residues. CDR3: CASSQDFSDNQPQRF. The CDR3 DNA reads TGTGCCAGCAGCCAAGATTTTAGTGACAATCAGCCCCAGCGTTTT.

To note about this clonotype: At one end the junction does not follow the germline gene, possibly because of a read error. The rearrangement uses TRBV5-1 and TRBJ2-2; D is perhaps TRBD2 (6 bases). This CDR3 contains 14 residues. The germline V gene has CDR1 SGHRS and CDR2 YFSETQ. The CDR3 DNA reads TGTGCCAGCAGTAATTATGGGGGGACCGGGGAGCTGTTTTTT. It yields the protein CASSNYGGTGELFF.

The chain joins TRBV19 to TRBJ1-2; D unclear. Germline assignment: CDR1 LNHDA and CDR2 SQIVND (reference sequence). CDR3 length: 14 residues. Trimming left V 4 bases short and J 2 bases short, with 11 bases between. CDR3 nucleotide sequence: TGTGCCAGTAGTAAGTCCGCGGTGAACTATGGCTACACCTTC. Translated, it gives CASSKSAVNYGYTF.

The genes are TRBV6-2 or TRBV6-3 and TRBJ2-6; D unresolved. V was cut by 4 bases and J by 2 bases, with 12 bases left in between. Germline V gives CDR1 MNHEY, CDR2 SVGEGT. The CDR3 spans 16 residues. For the CDR3, the DNA is TGTGCCAGCAGTTGGGCGGATGGAGCTGGGGCCAACGTCCTGACTTTC. Its protein product is CASSWADGAGANVLTF.

A word on this clonotype: A much larger clone is a single base away; this may be a read error. The V and J genes are TRBV6-5 and TRBJ2-5; 7 bases line up with TRBD2. CDR3 length equals 16 residues. The V segment lost 4 bases and the J segment 2 bases; nucleotides outside the gene matches: 10. Germline V gene sequence: CDR1 MNHEY, CDR2 SVGAGI. The CDR3 sequence is CASSWASGEGQETQYF. The CDR3 DNA reads TGTGCCAGCAGTTGGGCCTCGGGGGAGGGACAAGAGACCCAGTACTTC.

V is TRBV3-1 and J is TRBJ2-7, with unresolved D. Germline loops: CDR1 LGHDT, CDR2 YNNKEL (reference sequence). With 2 bases removed from V and 4 bases from J, the gap between germline ends came to 6 bases. This CDR3 is 12 amino acids long. CDR3 in DNA: TGTGCCAGCAGCCAAATTGTGTACGAGCAGTACTTC. It is translated as CASSQIVYEQYF.

This clonotype was picked up one time. It is likely a read error: a sequence one base away is far more abundant. This likely comes from a read error, as the CDR3 has no conserved phenylalanine or tryptophan at its end. This sequence joins TRBV11-1 and TRBJ2-1; no clear D gene. The CDR3 extends over 15 amino acids. In germline, CDR1 is SGHAT, CDR2 FQDESV (reference sequence). Trimming removed 5 bases from V and 7 bases from J, with 18 bases in between. CDR3: CASSHSDTQRNEQFS. The CDR3 DNA sequence: TGTGCCAGCAGCCACAGCGACACCCAACGGAATGAGCAGTTCTCC.

Ten or more counts support this clonotype. The chain has TRBV5-5 and TRBJ2-3, with TRBD2 matching over 12 bases. The ends lost 1 base at V and 5 bases at J; junction bases unmatched: 14. The CDR3 is 19 residues long. Germline values: CDR1 SGHKS, CDR2 YYEKEE (reference sequence). The CDR3 nucleotides are TGTGCCAGCAGCTTGAGCCTAGCGGGAGGGCCAGCCCTGCGAGATACGCAGTATTTT. It encodes CASSLSLAGGPALRDTQYF.

This clonotype was observed a handful of times. The chain joins TRBV12-3 or TRBV12-4 to TRBJ1-3; D gene uncertain. V lost 1 base and J lost 0, with 10 bases in between. This CDR3 region has 16 residues. This CDR3 is CASSLGTESSGNTIYF. The CDR3 DNA sequence: TGTGCCAGCAGTTTAGGCACCGAGAGCTCTGGAAACACCATATATTTT.

This clonotype was counted at least ten times. This chain links TRBV13 with TRBJ2-3; D could derive from TRBD1 or TRBD2 (5 bases each). Per the germline V gene, CDR1 is PRHDT and CDR2 is FYEKMQ (reference sequence). V lost 5 bases, J lost 0 bases, and 15 bases lay in between. The CDR3 has 16 amino acids. CDR3 sequence: CASSVTGTGSTDTQYF. The CDR3 DNA follows: TGTGCCAGCAGCGTTACCGGGACGGGAAGCACAGATACGCAGTATTTT.

On this clonotype itself: A read error may explain this, as a much larger clone is one base away. The rearrangement uses TRBV15 and TRBJ2-5; D is possibly TRBD2 (5 bases). The tail of the sequence fits TRBJ2-1 better, so the J call may be wrong. Germline V lookup: CDR1 LNHNV, CDR2 YYDKDF (reference sequence). CDR3 length: 14 residues. CDR3 amino acids: CATSREVDWETQFF. For the CDR3, the DNA is TGTGCCACCAGCAGAGAAGTTGATTGGGAGACCCAGTTCTTC.

At least ten counts were recorded for this clonotype. The chain uses TRBV28 and TRBJ2-7; D remains ambiguous. From germline, CDR1 is MDHEN and CDR2 SYDVKM. V lost 1 base and J 2 bases, leaving 9 bases between the germline ends. The CDR3 totals 14 residues. CDR3 nucleotides: TGTGCCAGCAGTTTATCGGACCCAGCCTACGAGCAGTACTTC. It encodes CASSLSDPAYEQYF.

The genes are TRBV20-1 and TRBJ2-1; the D is unclear. The J call is doubtful: the DNA matches TRBJ2-5 better. The germline gives CDR1 DFQATT, CDR2 SNEGSKA (reference sequence). The CDR3 is made up of 12 amino acids. In DNA form, the CDR3 reads TGCAGTGCTAAGAGACCCAAAGAGACCCAGTACTTC. Its protein product is CSAKRPKETQYF.

This clonotype was detected many times. The rearrangement uses TRBV18 and TRBJ1-1, with 9 bases fitting TRBD1. Germline V gene data show CDR1 as KGHSH and CDR2 as LQKENI. V lost 4 bases to trimming and J lost 4 bases; unmatched junction nucleotides: 4. This CDR3 is 14 amino acids long. The chain's CDR3 is CASSRTQGATEAFF. In DNA form, the CDR3 reads TGTGCCAGCTCACGTACACAGGGGGCCACTGAAGCTTTCTTT.

This clonotype was recorded once. CDR3 in amino acids: CSARDGTRYSYEQYF. The CDR3 nucleotides read TGCAGTGCTAGAGATGGGACTAGGTACTCCTACGAGCAGTACTTC. The gene calls are TRBV20-1 and TRBJ2-7; 8 positions agree with TRBD2. The length of the CDR3 is 15 residues. The V and J ends lost 0 bases and 0 bases, in that order; junction bases with no gene match: 4. The germline V gene has CDR1 DFQATT and CDR2 SNEGSKA (reference sequence).

The chain is built from TRBV5-6 and TRBJ2-1; 7 bases agree with TRBD1. This CDR3 contains 14 residues. Germline loops: CDR1 SGHDT, CDR2 YYEEEE. Unmatched junction bases numbered 7, after V lost 4 bases and J lost 6 bases. The CDR3 nucleotides read TGTGCCAGCAGCGAGGGACAGACCTTCAATGAGCAGTTCTTC. It specifies CASSEGQTFNEQFF. The whole variable domain, remainder taken from reference TRBV5-6 and TRBJ2-1, is DAGVTQSPTHLIKTRGQQVTLRCSPKSGHDTVSWYQQALGQGPQFIFQYYEEEERQRGNFPDRFSGHQFPNYSSELNVNALLLGDSALYLCASSEGQTFNEQFFGPGTRLTVL.

The rearrangement uses TRBV12-3 or TRBV12-4 and TRBJ2-3, with D perhaps TRBD1 or TRBD2 (6 bases each). V was cut by 4 bases and J by 6 bases, with 20 bases left in between. The CDR3 is 16 residues long. The CDR3 region has the DNA TGTGCCAGCAGTTCCCCGGCCGGGGGCACGTTCGATACGCAGTATTTT. Translated, it gives CASSSPAGGTFDTQYF.

The V and J genes are TRBV4-2 and TRBJ2-7; D is ambiguous. The CDR3 is made up of 15 amino acids. V was trimmed by 4 bases and J by 3 bases, leaving 16 bases between them. CDR1 and CDR2 from the germline V gene are LGHNA and YNFKEQ. The CDR3 DNA reads TGTGCCAGCAGCCCCGAATCTCCTCATCGCTACGAGCAGTACTTC. This encodes CASSPESPHRYEQYF.

In this sample, this clonotype turned up once. A far larger clone is only one base removed, so a read error is likely. This sequence joins TRBV11-3 and TRBJ2-3; a weak D match, TRBD1 (5 bases). The CDR3 totals 15 residues. Per the germline V gene, CDR1 is SGHNT and CDR2 is YENEEA. Here the CDR3 DNA reads TGTGCCGGCAGCTGGGGCCTTCAAGGCGCAGATACGCAGTATTTT. It yields the protein CAGSWGLQGADTQYF.

This clonotype was seen repeatedly, ten times or more. The chain joins TRBV6-1 to TRBJ2-6, with 7 bases lining up with TRBD1. Looked up from germline, CDR1 is MNHNS and CDR2 is SASEGT. The CDR3 extends over 18 amino acids. The V gene end was trimmed by 6 bases and the J gene end by 0 bases; junction bases not matched to a gene: 11. The CDR3 DNA reads as TGTGCCAGCAGACCCGACAGGGTTATAGTCTCTGGGGCCAACGTCCTGACTTTC. Translation gives CASRPDRVIVSGANVLTF.

This clonotype was recorded at least ten times. V and J are TRBV7-9 and TRBJ2-5; D is unresolved. There are 18 residues in the CDR3. Trimming cost V 3 bases and J 1 base, with 21 bases left between them. Per the germline V gene, CDR1 is SEHNR and CDR2 is FQNEAQ (reference sequence). The CDR3 region is CASSFKPWASKSQETQYF. The CDR3 bases are TGTGCCAGCAGCTTCAAACCTTGGGCGAGTAAGAGCCAAGAGACCCAGTACTTC. Filled out from reference TRBV7-9 and TRBJ2-5, the complete variable domain reads DTGVSQNPRHKITKRGQNVTFRCDPISEHNRLYWYRQTLGQGPEFLTYFQNEAQLEKSRLLSDRFSAERPKGSFSTLEIQRTEQGDSAMYLCASSFKPWASKSQETQYFGPGTRLLVL.

This clonotype was observed a few times. V is TRBV5-6 and J is TRBJ2-7; possibly TRBD2 for D (6 bases). Germline CDR1 is SGHDT and CDR2 is YYEEEE. The CDR3 is 17 amino acids. V gave up 0 bases and J gave up 3 bases, with 19 bases separating them. In DNA, the CDR3 is TGTGCCAGCAGCTTGGCACATAGGGGAGGATCGGACTACGAGCAGTACTTC. This gives the protein CASSLAHRGGSDYEQYF.

Remarks on this clonotype: This may come from a read error, since a much larger clone is one base off. This chain links TRBV28 with TRBJ2-7; D is undetermined. Germline CDR1 reads MDHEN; CDR2 reads SYDVKM. The CDR3 loop spans 17 amino acids. The CDR3 bases are TGTGCCAGCGGTTTTAGGGTTTCGTACAGTAGAACCTACGAGCAGTACTTC. Translation: CASGFRVSYSRTYEQYF.

This clonotype showed up many times. The chain is built from TRBV6-2 or TRBV6-3 and TRBJ2-7; 7 bases match TRBD2. This CDR3 spans 15 amino acids. Per the germline V gene, CDR1 is MNHEY and CDR2 is SVGEGT. V lost 4 bases to trimming and J lost 1 base; unmatched junction nucleotides: 7. CDR3 DNA: TGTGCCAGCAGTTGGCCGACTAGCAGATCCTACGAGCAGTACTTC. It encodes CASSWPTSRSYEQYF.

The sample holds many counts of this clonotype. The DNA for the CDR3 is TGTGCCAGCAGCCGAGGTCAGACCCAGTACTTC. Its translation: CASSRGQTQYF. The V call is TRBV3-1, the J call TRBJ2-5; D is unresolved. V shed 4 bases and J shed 6 bases, with 6 bases lying between them. Looked up from germline, CDR1 is LGHDT and CDR2 is YNNKEL (reference sequence). This CDR3 is 11 amino acids long.

This clonotype was observed at least ten times. The chain carries TRBV6-1 and TRBJ1-5; 7 positions agree with TRBD1. V was clipped by 6 bases and J by 3 bases; unmatched bases: 5. This CDR3 has 14 amino acids. Germline CDR1 and CDR2: MNHNS and SASEGT. The CDR3 nucleotides read TGTGCCAGCAGCCCAGGGGGAGTCAATCAGCCCCAGCATTTT. Its translation: CASSPGGVNQPQHF.

The genes are TRBV7-3 and TRBJ1-2, with 9 bases fitting TRBD1. CDR1 is SGHTA and CDR2 is FQGTGA in the germline V gene. This CDR3 region has 14 residues. With V trimmed by 2 bases and J by 7 bases, 5 bases remained unmatched. The chain's CDR3 is CASSLGDRVLGYTF. The CDR3 bases are TGTGCCAGCAGCTTAGGGGACAGGGTGCTTGGCTACACCTTC.